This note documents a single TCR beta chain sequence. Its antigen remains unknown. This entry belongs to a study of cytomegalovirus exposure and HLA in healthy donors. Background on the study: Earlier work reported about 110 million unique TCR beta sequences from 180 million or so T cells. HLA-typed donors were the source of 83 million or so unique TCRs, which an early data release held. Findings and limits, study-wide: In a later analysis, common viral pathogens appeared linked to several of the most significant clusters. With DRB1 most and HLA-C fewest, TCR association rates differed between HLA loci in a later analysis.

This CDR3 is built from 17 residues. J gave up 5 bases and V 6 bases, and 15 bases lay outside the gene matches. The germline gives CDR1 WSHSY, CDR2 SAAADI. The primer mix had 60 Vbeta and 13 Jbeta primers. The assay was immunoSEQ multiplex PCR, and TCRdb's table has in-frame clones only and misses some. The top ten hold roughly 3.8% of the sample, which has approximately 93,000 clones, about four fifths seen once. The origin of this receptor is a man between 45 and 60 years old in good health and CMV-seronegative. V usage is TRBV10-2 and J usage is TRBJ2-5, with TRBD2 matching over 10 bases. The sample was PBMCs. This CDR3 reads CASRGLAGDRPGETQYF. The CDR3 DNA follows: TGCGCCAGCAGGGGGCTAGCGGGAGATAGGCCCGGGGAGACCCAGTACTTC.